Described below is a single T cell receptor (beta chain) sequence and its context. Its specificity is not known. Templates that were synthetic TCR analogs were spiked into each PCR. Here immunoSEQ multiplex PCR was the method, and the copy in TCRdb shows in-frame clones only, minus some. The sample lists roughly 90,000 clones, over 90% occurring once. CDR1 is LNHDA, CDR2 SQIVND, per germline (reference sequence). The CDR3 is 14 amino acids. With 5 bases removed from V and 5 bases from J, the gap between germline ends came to 15 bases. This entry is derived from a study of PD-L1 blockade in urothelial cancer. Study in general: Blood samples had a median of 141,255 T cells.

Overall study findings and caveats: Below-median TCR clonality that was measured in pretreatment blood predicted better survival.

The source is a man aged 55-75 years with urothelial cancer. The specimen was PBMCs, collected around atezolizumab (anti-PD-L1) treatment. This chain connects TRBV19 to TRBJ2-5; D remains ambiguous. The CDR3 nucleotides read TGTGCCAGTAGTGCGTTGGGCTATCGGGAGACCCAGTACTTC. The encoded protein is CASSALGYRETQYF.